A single sample gave rise to the 8 T cell receptor beta chains below, sequenced in a study of cytomegalovirus exposure and HLA in healthy donors. The protocol was immunoSEQ multiplex PCR, while the TCRdb copy is restricted to in-frame clones and leaves out a portion. The table records some 100,000 clones, roughly 90% of them present only once. Sequenced: PBMCs. Receptor source: a woman aged 18-29 years in good health and CMV-seronegative.

This clone was seen a few times. This rearrangement joins TRBV28 to TRBJ2-1, with TRBD2 identical over 14 bases. This CDR3 comprises 15 residues. With V trimmed by 8 bases and J by 0 bases, 0 bases remained unmatched. Germline lookup yields CDR1 MDHEN and CDR2 SYDVKM. The CDR3 DNA sequence: TGTGCCAGCGGGACTAGCGGGGGCTCCTACAATGAGCAGTTCTTC. It translates to CASGTSGGSYNEQFF.

J is TRBJ2-2 and V is TRBV7-6, with D tentatively TRBD1 (6 bases). The ends were cut back, 5 bases at V and 2 bases at J, with 18 bases in the middle. This CDR3 has 17 residues. Germline-derived CDR1 and CDR2 are SGHVS and FNYEAQ. The CDR3 sequence: CASSLKPGQHNTGELFF. The CDR3 DNA follows: TGTGCCAGCAGCCTGAAGCCCGGACAGCACAACACCGGGGAGCTGTTTTTT.

This chain connects TRBV29-1 to TRBJ2-7, with TRBD1 identical over 9 bases. The CDR3 has 13 amino acids. CDR1 is SQVTM and CDR2 is ANQGSEA in the germline V gene. The junction had 7 bases not matched to a gene; V was cut back by 7 bases and J by 3 bases. The CDR3 sequence is CSASGQGVYEQYF. The DNA of the CDR3 is TGCAGCGCCTCGGGACAGGGAGTCTACGAGCAGTACTTC.

This chain links TRBV6-6 with TRBJ2-3, with 10 bases fitting TRBD2. V was pared by 5 bases and J by 7 bases, with 9 bases of the junction left unmatched. The CDR3 spans 15 residues. Germline V CDR1 and CDR2: MNHNY, SVGAGI (reference sequence). The CDR3: CASSGTSATRNTQYF. The CDR3 nucleotides read TGTGCCAGCAGTGGGACTAGCGCGACCAGGAATACGCAGTATTTT.

This clone was picked up one time. This chain links TRBV5-6 with TRBJ1-5, with 9 bases aligning to TRBD1. This CDR3 is built from 15 residues. Germline V gene data show CDR1 as SGHDT and CDR2 as YYEEEE. V trimming: 4 bases; J trimming: 4 bases; junction bases outside the gene matches: 6. The CDR3 DNA reads as TGTGCCAGCAGCGCCTGGACAGGGGATAATCAGCCCCAGCATTTT. Translating gives CASSAWTGDNQPQHF.

This clone appeared a single time. This chain connects TRBV25-1 to TRBJ2-5; a weak D match, TRBD1 (5 bases). The V gene's germline CDR1 is MGHDK and CDR2 SYGVNS. The length of the CDR3 is 16 residues. V was pared by 1 base and J by 5 bases, with 17 bases between. The CDR3 DNA reads TGTGCCAGCAGTGAATCTCCAGTAGGGGCGGCGGAGACCCAGTACTTC. Its protein is CASSESPVGAAETQYF.

The chain joins TRBV29-1 to TRBJ2-7; the D gene is possibly TRBD1 (6 bases). The CDR3 runs to 14 residues. CDR1 is SQVTM and CDR2 is ANQGSEA in the germline V gene. Trimming cost V 6 bases and J 4 bases, with 19 bases left between them. The CDR3 DNA sequence: TGCAGCGTGATAGGCCCAGGGGAAGGGTACGAGCAGTACTTC. Translation: CSVIGPGEGYEQYF.

The chain combines TRBV27 with TRBJ2-1, with D possibly being TRBD2 (5 bases). There are 15 residues in the CDR3. The V and J ends lost 0 bases and 7 bases respectively, with 13 bases between them. CDR1 and CDR2 from the germline V gene are MNHEY and SMNVEV (reference sequence). Here the CDR3 reads CASSLSDYPLNEQFF. The DNA for the CDR3 is TGTGCCAGCAGTTTATCAGACTACCCCCTAAATGAGCAGTTCTTC.